Described below is a single TCR beta chain sequence and its context. Its specificity is unknown. V lost 5 bases, J lost 5 bases, and 16 bases lay in between. This CDR3 has 16 residues. Germline V gene data show CDR1 as MNHEY and CDR2 as SMNVEV (reference sequence). Libraries were prepared by immunoSEQ multiplex PCR; TCRdb keeps only in-frame clonotypes and omits some of them. The sample contains 21,000 or so clones, around 92% of which appear only once. This sample is drawn from a study of graft-versus-host responses after intestinal transplantation. Overall study: Each patient got anti-thymocyte globulin induction, then tacrolimus and steroids for about 3 years. The study, taken as a whole, reports: In recipient marrow, GvH clones were found, and some appeared first in ileum or blood. When patients had graft-donor T cell macrochimerism, their allografts held high graft-versus-host to host-versus-graft clonal ratios. Peak levels of circulating GvH clones tracked with early post-transplant HvG declines.

The TCR originated in a human patient who received an intestinal transplant, so some T cells may come from the graft donor. The V gene is TRBV27, the J gene TRBJ1-6; D remains unclear. The specimen was PBMCs, collected 262 days after intestinal transplant. CDR3 protein: CASSPTYVRNNSPLHF. The CDR3 coding sequence is TGTGCCAGCAGTCCCACCTACGTGCGTAATAATTCACCCCTCCACTTT.